This note documents a single T cell receptor beta chain sequence. One end of the junction varies from germline; a read error may be responsible. The CDR3 consists of 15 residues. Germline loops: CDR1 MNHNS, CDR2 SASEGT. These data are taken from a study of CD8+CD57+ T cells in acquired aplastic anemia. Genomic DNA, serving as template, underwent TCR beta VDJ and CDR3 profiling. One entry per CDR3 protein, called by TCRdb with MiXCR from the reads. The table records hundreds of thousands of distinct CDR3 sequences, more than 25% of them present only once. Before being chosen for sequencing, patients had shown CD8+CD57+ cell expansion by flow cytometry. Severe acquired aplastic anemia was the diagnosis recorded for all patients.

The sample taken for sequencing was sorted CD4+, CD8+, or CD8+CD57+ T cells (not recorded which) from PBMCs. This TCR derives from a human donor with aplastic anemia. The V and J genes are TRBV6-1 and TRBJ1-6; 9 bases match TRBD1. The CDR3 protein is CARRITGGVDSPLHF. The CDR3, as DNA: TGTGCCCGCAGGATTACAGGGGGCGTTGATTCACCCCTCCACTTT.